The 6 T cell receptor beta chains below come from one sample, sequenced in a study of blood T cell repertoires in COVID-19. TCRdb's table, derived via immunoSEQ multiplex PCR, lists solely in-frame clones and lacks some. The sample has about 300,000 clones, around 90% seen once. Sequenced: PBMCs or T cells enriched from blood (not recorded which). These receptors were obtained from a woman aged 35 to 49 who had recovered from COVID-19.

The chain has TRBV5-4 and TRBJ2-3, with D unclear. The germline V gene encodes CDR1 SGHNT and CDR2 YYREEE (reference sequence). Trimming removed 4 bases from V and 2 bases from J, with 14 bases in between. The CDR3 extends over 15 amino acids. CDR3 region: CASSLKTGNTDTQYF. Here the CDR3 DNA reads TGTGCCAGCAGCCTAAAAACGGGTAACACAGATACGCAGTATTTT.

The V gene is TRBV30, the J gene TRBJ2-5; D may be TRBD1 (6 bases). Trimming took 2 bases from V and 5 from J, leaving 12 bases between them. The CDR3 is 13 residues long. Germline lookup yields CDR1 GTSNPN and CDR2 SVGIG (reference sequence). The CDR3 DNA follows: TGTGCCTGGAGTAGAGGGGGAAAGGAGACCCAGTACTTC. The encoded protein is CAWSRGGKETQYF.

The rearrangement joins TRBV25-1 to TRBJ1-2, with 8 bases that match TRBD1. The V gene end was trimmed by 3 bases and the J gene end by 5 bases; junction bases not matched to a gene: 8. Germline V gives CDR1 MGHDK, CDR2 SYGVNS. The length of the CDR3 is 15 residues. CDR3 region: CASSDPRGHHYGYTF. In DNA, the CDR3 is TGTGCCAGCAGTGACCCCAGGGGGCATCATTATGGCTACACCTTC.

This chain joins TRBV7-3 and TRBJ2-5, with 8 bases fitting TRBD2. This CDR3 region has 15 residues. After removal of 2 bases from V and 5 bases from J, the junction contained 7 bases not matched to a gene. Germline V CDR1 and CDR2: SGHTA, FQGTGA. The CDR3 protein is CASSLDGGVLETQYF. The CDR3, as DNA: TGTGCCAGCAGCTTAGACGGGGGGGTACTGGAGACCCAGTACTTC.

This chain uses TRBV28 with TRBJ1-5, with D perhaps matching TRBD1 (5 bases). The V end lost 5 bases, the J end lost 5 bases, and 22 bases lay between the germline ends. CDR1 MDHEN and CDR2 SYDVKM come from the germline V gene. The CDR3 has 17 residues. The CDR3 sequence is CASSLRQTRLADQPQHF. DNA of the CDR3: TGTGCCAGCAGTCTCCGACAGACGAGATTAGCAGATCAGCCCCAGCATTTT. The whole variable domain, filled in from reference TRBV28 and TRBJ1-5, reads DVKVTQSSRYLVKRTGEKVFLECVQDMDHENMFWYRQDPGLGLRLIYFSYDVKMKEKGDIPEGYSVSREKKERFSLILESASTNQTSMYLCASSLRQTRLADQPQHFGDGTRLSIL.

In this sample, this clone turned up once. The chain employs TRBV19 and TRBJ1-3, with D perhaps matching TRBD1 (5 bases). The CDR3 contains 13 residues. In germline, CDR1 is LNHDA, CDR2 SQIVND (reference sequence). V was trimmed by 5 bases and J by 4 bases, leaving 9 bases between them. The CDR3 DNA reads TGTGCCAGTAGTTCAGGGCGAGGAAACACCATATATTTT. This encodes CASSSGRGNTIYF.